The rows below give T cell receptor beta chains drawn from one sample of a study of T-cell memory formation after mild COVID-19. Using its own MiXCR run on the 5' RACE reads, TCRdb lists one record per CDR3 protein. The sample includes around 440,000 distinct CDR3 sequences, 18% of them seen just once. Sample: PBMCs or a T cell subset sorted from them (not recorded which). All receptors derive from an adult woman who had mild COVID-19 (a few samples of this study predate the infection). Cell type and time point are not known. CDR3s include the opening cysteine and the closing phenylalanine or tryptophan. The D gene is left open where the match is weak. Clone size, where shown, is once, few, many, or a class for clones that have expanded.

v_gene: TRBV29-1
j_gene: TRBJ2-5
abundance: few
d_gene: TRBD1
CDR3nt: TGCAGCGCCTGGGACAGGGCCGTTCCCGGACGCCAAGAGACCCAGTACTTC
CDR3aa: CSAWDRAVPGRQETQYF

v_gene: TRBV19
j_gene: TRBJ2-3
abundance: -
d_gene: -
CDR3nt: TGTGCCAGCCGACGGGGAGATACGCAGTATTTT
CDR3aa: CASRRGDTQYF

v_gene: TRBV20-1
j_gene: TRBJ2-1
abundance: few
d_gene: -
CDR3nt: TGCAGTGCTAGGGCGCTGAGAGGGCAAGGAGGTGAGCAGTTCTTC
CDR3aa: CSARALRGQGGEQFF

v_gene: TRBV4-1
j_gene: TRBJ1-2
abundance: -
d_gene: TRBD1
CDR3nt: TGCGCCAGCAGCCCGGAGAGGGACAGGTCATACGGCTACACCTTC
CDR3aa: CASSPERDRSYGYTF

v_gene: TRBV5-1
j_gene: TRBJ1-2
abundance: -
d_gene: -
CDR3nt: TGCGCCAGCAGCTTGGGGCAGGGGTTAATCTATGGCTACACCTTC
CDR3aa: CASSLGQGLIYGYTF

v_gene: TRBV24-1
j_gene: TRBJ2-3
abundance: few
d_gene: -
CDR3nt: TGTGCCACCGGGACGGCAGTCACAGATACGCAGTATTTT
CDR3aa: CATGTAVTDTQYF

v_gene: TRBV5-1
j_gene: TRBJ2-7
abundance: few
d_gene: -
CDR3nt: TGCGCCAGCAGCCCCCGGGCCCAGTCCTACGAGCAGTACTTC
CDR3aa: CASSPRAQSYEQYF

v_gene: TRBV18
j_gene: TRBJ1-3
abundance: few
d_gene: -
CDR3nt: TGTGCCAGCTCACCACCACGGCTAAACACCATATATTTT
CDR3aa: CASSPPRLNTIYF

v_gene: TRBV9
j_gene: TRBJ2-5
abundance: -
d_gene: TRBD1
CDR3nt: TGTGCCAGCAGCGTAGAAATGACAGGGCAAGAGACCCAGTACTTC
CDR3aa: CASSVEMTGQETQYF

v_gene: TRBV7-9
j_gene: TRBJ2-1
abundance: few
d_gene: -
CDR3nt: TGTGCCAGCAGCTCGGAACCCTTTCTACAGGCCTACAATGAGCAGTTCTTC
CDR3aa: CASSSEPFLQAYNEQFF

v_gene: TRBV12-3/TRBV12-4
j_gene: TRBJ2-5
abundance: -
d_gene: -
CDR3nt: TGTGCCAGCAGTTTTAACGGGAATCAAGAGACCCAGTACTTC
CDR3aa: CASSFNGNQETQYF

v_gene: TRBV9
j_gene: TRBJ1-2
abundance: few
d_gene: TRBD1
CDR3nt: TGTGCCAGCAGCCAAACCCCCGACAGGGGCACTGGCTACACCTTC
CDR3aa: CASSQTPDRGTGYTF

v_gene: TRBV5-1
j_gene: TRBJ2-2
abundance: few
d_gene: -
CDR3nt: TGCGCCAGCAGCTCCAGGACGGACGTCGGGGAGCTGTTTTTT
CDR3aa: CASSSRTDVGELFF

v_gene: TRBV19
j_gene: TRBJ1-5
abundance: -
d_gene: -
CDR3nt: TGTGCCAGCACCTCGAAGGGTTTTAGCAATCAGCCCCAGCATTTT
CDR3aa: CASTSKGFSNQPQHF

v_gene: TRBV15
j_gene: TRBJ2-3
abundance: few
d_gene: TRBD2
CDR3nt: TGTGCCACCAGCAGAGATTCTAGCGGCCCCCTCACAGATACGCAGTATTTT
CDR3aa: CATSRDSSGPLTDTQYF

v_gene: TRBV28
j_gene: TRBJ1-4
abundance: -
d_gene: -
CDR3nt: TGTGCCAGCAGTTCCCTGGACCTCGCGCGTAGTGAAAAACTGTTTTTT
CDR3aa: CASSSLDLARSEKLFF

v_gene: TRBV12-3/TRBV12-4
j_gene: TRBJ2-1
abundance: -
d_gene: TRBD2
CDR3nt: TGTGCCAGCACTCGACTAGCTCCAGATGAGCAGTTCTTC
CDR3aa: CASTRLAPDEQFF

v_gene: TRBV5-1
j_gene: TRBJ2-5
abundance: -
d_gene: -
CDR3nt: TGCGCCAGCAGCTTTGAGGGGAGAGGGGAAGAGACCCAGTACTTC
CDR3aa: CASSFEGRGEETQYF

v_gene: TRBV24-1
j_gene: TRBJ2-3
abundance: few
d_gene: -
CDR3nt: TGTGCCACCTCCGGTTTGGGAGCCCGGCAGGGAGATACGCAGTATTTT
CDR3aa: CATSGLGARQGDTQYF

v_gene: TRBV10-3
j_gene: TRBJ1-5
abundance: -
d_gene: -
CDR3nt: TGTGCCATCAGTCAGGGGACAAGCCAGCCCCAGCATTTT
CDR3aa: CAISQGTSQPQHF